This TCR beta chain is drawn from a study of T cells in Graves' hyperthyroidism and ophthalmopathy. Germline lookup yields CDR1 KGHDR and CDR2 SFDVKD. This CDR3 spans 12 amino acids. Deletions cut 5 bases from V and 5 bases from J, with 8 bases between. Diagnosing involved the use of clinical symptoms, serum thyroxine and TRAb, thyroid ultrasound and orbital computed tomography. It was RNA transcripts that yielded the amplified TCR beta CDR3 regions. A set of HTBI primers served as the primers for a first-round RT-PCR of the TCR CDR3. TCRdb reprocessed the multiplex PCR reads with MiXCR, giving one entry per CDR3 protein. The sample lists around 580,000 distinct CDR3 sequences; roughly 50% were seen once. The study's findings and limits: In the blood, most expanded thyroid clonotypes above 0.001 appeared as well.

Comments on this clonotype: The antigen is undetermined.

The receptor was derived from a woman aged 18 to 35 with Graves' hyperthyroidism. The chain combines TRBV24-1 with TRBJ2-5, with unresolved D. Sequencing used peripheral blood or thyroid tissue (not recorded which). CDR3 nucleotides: TGTGCCACCAGTGGGCCAGCGGAGACCCAGTACTTC. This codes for CATSGPAETQYF.